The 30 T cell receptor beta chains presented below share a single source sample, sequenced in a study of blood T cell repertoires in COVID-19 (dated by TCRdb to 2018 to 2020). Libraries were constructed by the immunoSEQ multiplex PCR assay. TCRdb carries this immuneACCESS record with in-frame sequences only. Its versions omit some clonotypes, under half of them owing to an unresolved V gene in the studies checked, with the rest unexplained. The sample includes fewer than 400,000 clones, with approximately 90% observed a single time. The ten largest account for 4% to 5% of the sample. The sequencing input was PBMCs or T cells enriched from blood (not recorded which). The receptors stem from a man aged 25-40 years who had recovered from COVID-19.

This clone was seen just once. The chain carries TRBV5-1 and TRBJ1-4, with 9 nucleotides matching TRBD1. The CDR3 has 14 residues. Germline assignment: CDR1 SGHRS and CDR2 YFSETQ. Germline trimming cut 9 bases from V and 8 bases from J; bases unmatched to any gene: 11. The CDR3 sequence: CATRPGQGNEKLFF. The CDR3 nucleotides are TGCGCCACCCGACCCGGACAGGGGAACGAAAAACTGTTTTTT. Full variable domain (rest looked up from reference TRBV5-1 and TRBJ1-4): KAGVTQTPRYLIKTRGQQVTLSCSPISGHRSVSWYQQTPGQGLQFLFEYFSETQRNKGNFPGRFSGRQFSNSRSEMNVSTLELGDSALYLCATRPGQGNEKLFFGSGTQLSVL.

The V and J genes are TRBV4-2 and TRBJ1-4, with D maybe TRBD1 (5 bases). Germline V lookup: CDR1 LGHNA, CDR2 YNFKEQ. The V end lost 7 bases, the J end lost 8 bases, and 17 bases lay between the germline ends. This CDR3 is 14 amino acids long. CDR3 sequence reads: CASTPRGDSEKLFF. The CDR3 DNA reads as TGTGCCAGCACCCCCCGGGGGGATAGCGAAAAACTGTTTTTT.

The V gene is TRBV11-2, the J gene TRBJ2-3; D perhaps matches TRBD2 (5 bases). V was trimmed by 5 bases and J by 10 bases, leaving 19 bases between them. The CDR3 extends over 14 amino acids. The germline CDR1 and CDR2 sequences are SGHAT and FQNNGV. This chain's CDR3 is CASSPAHDPGAQYF. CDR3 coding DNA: TGTGCCAGCAGCCCGGCCCATGACCCCGGGGCGCAGTATTTT.

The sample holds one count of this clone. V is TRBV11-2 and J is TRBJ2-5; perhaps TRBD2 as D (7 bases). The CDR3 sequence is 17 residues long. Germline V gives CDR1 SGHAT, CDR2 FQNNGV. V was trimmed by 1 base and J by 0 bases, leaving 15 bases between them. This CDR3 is CASSLVRGGPYQETQYF. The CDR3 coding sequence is TGTGCCAGCAGCTTAGTTAGGGGGGGGCCATACCAAGAGACCCAGTACTTC.

The CDR3 DNA reads as TGCGCCAGCAGCCCTACCTACAGGGTCTACGAGCAGTACTTC. Encoded protein: CASSPTYRVYEQYF. V usage is TRBV4-1 and J usage is TRBJ2-7, with D possibly TRBD1 on 6 matching bases. The germline gives CDR1 MGHRA, CDR2 YSYEKL. Trimming shortened V by 4 bases and J by 3 bases, and 13 bases separated the two germline ends. The CDR3 has 14 residues.

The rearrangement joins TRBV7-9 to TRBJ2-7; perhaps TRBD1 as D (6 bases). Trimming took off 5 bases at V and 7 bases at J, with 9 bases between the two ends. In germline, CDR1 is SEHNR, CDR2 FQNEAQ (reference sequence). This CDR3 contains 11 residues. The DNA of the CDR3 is TGTGCCAGCAGCCCTCAGGGGGAGCAGTACTTC. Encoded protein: CASSPQGEQYF.

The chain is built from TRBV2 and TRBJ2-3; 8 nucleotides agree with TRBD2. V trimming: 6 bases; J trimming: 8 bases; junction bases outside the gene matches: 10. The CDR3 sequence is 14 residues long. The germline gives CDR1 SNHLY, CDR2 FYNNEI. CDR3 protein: CASRVEREKGTQYF. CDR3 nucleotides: TGTGCCAGCAGGGTGGAGCGGGAGAAGGGTACGCAGTATTTT.

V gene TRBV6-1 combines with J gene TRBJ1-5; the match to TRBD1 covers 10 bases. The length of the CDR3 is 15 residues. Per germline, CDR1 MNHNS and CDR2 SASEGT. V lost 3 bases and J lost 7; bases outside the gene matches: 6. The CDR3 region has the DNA TGTGCCAGCAGTGACCCCGGGACAGGGGACCAGCCCCAGCATTTT. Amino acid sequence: CASSDPGTGDQPQHF.

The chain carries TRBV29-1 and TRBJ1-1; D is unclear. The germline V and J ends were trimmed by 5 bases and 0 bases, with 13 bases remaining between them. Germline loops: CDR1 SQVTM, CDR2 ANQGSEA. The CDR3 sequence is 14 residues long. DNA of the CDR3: TGCAGCGTTAAACCGGGATCCATGAACACTGAAGCTTTCTTT. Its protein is CSVKPGSMNTEAFF.

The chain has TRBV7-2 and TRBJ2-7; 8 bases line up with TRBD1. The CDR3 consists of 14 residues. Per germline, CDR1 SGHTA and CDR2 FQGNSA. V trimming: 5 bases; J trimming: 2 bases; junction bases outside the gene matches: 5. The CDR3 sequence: CASSPTGGAYEQYF. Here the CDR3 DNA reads TGTGCCAGCAGCCCCACAGGGGGAGCCTACGAGCAGTACTTC.

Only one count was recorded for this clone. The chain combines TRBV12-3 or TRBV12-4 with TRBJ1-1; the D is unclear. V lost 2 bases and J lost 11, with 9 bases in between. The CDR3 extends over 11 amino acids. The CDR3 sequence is CASSLYREAFF. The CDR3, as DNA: TGTGCCAGCAGTTTATATCGAGAGGCTTTCTTT.

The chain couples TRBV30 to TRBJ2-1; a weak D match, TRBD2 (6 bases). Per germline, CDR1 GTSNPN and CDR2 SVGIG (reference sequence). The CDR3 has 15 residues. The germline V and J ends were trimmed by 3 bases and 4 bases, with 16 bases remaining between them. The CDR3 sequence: CAWSGDSSIYNEQFF. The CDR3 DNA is TGTGCCTGGAGCGGGGACTCTTCGATTTACAATGAGCAGTTCTTC.

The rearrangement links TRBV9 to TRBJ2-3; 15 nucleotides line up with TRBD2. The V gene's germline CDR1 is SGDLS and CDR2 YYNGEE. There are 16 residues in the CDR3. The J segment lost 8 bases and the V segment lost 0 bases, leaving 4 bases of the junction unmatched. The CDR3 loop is CASSVGGTSGRSTQYF. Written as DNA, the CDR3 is TGTGCCAGCAGCGTAGGCGGGACTAGCGGGAGGAGTACGCAGTATTTT.

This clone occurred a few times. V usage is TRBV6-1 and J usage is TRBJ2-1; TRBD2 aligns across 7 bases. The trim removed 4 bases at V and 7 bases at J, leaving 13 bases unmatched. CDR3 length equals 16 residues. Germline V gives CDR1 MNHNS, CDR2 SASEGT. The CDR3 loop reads CASSGWEGLEVNEQFF. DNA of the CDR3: TGTGCCAGCAGTGGTTGGGAGGGCCTCGAGGTGAATGAGCAGTTCTTC.

The CDR3 region is CASSLDSGRSYGYTF. The CDR3 nucleotides are TGTGCCAGCAGCTTAGACTCAGGGAGGAGCTATGGCTACACCTTC. The chain recombines TRBV7-9 with TRBJ1-2; tentative D call: TRBD1 (5 bases). The V gene's germline CDR1 is SEHNR and CDR2 FQNEAQ (reference sequence). This CDR3 region has 15 residues. V gave up 1 base and J gave up 4 bases, with 13 bases separating them.

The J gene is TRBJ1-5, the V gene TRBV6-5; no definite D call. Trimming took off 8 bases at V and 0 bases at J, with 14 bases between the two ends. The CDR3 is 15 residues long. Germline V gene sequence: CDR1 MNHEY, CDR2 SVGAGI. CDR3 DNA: TGTGCCAGCTCGAAACTGATTCTTAGCAATCAGCCCCAGCATTTT. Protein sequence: CASSKLILSNQPQHF.

The CDR3 region has the DNA TGTGCCAGCTCACCGGATTCTTTGGGCCAGCCCCAGCATTTT. It specifies CASSPDSLGQPQHF. The chain employs TRBV18 and TRBJ1-5, with D unresolved. Germline-derived CDR1 and CDR2 are KGHSH and LQKENI. Trimming removed 3 bases from V and 7 bases from J, with 13 bases in between. The CDR3 is 14 amino acids.

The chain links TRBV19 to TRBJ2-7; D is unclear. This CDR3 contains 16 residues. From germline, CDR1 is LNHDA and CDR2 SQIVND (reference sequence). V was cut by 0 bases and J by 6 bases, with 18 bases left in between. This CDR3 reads CASSIDGGHPTGEQYF. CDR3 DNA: TGTGCCAGTAGTATAGACGGCGGTCACCCGACGGGCGAGCAGTACTTC.

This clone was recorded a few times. As DNA, the CDR3 is TGTGCCAGTAGTTTGCGACCCGGGACAGGGGTCGAGCAGTACTTC. This codes for CASSLRPGTGVEQYF. This sequence joins TRBV19 and TRBJ2-7, with 10 bases identical to TRBD1. Trimming cost V 5 bases and J 6 bases; bases outside gene matches: 10. CDR1 is LNHDA, CDR2 SQIVND, per germline (reference sequence). The CDR3 contains 15 residues.

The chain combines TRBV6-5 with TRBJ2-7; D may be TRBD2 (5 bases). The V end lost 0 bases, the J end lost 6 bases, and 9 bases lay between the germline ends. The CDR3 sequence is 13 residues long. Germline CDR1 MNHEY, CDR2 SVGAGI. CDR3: CASSYSTGLEQYF. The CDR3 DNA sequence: TGTGCCAGCAGTTACTCCACCGGACTCGAGCAGTACTTC.

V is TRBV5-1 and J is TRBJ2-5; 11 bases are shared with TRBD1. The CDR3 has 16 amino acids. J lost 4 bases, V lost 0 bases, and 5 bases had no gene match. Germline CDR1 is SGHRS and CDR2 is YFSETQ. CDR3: CASSLAQGQGGETQYF. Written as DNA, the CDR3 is TGCGCCAGCAGCTTGGCCCAGGGACAGGGGGGAGAGACCCAGTACTTC.

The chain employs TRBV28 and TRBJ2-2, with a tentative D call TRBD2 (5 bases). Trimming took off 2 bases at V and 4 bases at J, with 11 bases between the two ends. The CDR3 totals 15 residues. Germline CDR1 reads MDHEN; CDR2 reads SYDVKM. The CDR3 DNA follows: TGTGCCAGCAGTTTAAGGCTAGCTCGCACCGGGGAGCTGTTTTTT. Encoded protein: CASSLRLARTGELFF.

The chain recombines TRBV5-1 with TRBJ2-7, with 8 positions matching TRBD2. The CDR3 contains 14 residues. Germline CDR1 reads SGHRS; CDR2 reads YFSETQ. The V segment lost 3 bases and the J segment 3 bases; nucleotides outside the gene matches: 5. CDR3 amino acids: CASSSSGGDYEQYF. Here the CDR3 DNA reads TGCGCCAGCAGCTCCAGCGGGGGAGACTACGAGCAGTACTTC.

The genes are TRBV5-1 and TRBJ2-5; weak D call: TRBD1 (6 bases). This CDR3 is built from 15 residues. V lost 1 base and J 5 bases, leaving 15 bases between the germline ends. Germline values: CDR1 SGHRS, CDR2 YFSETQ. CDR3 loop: CASSLLGAGEETQYF. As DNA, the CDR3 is TGCGCCAGCAGCTTGCTGGGGGCGGGTGAGGAGACCCAGTACTTC.

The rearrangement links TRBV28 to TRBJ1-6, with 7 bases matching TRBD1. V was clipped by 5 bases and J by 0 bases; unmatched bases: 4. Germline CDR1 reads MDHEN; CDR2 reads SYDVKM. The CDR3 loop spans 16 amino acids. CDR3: CASSLQGSSYNSPLHF. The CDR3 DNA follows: TGTGCCAGCAGTCTACAGGGGAGCTCCTATAATTCACCCCTCCACTTT.

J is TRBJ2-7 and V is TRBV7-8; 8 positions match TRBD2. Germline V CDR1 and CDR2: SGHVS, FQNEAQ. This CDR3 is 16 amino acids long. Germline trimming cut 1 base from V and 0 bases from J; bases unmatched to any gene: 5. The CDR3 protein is CASSLDTSGSSYEQYF. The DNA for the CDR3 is TGTGCCAGCAGCTTAGATACTAGCGGTAGCTCCTACGAGCAGTACTTC.

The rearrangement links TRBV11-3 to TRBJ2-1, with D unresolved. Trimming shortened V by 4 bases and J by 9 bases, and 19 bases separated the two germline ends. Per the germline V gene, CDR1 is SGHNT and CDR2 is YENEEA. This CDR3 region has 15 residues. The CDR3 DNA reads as TGTGCCAGCAGCTCATCGATCTACCATAACCGTGAGCAGTTCTTC. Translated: CASSSSIYHNREQFF.

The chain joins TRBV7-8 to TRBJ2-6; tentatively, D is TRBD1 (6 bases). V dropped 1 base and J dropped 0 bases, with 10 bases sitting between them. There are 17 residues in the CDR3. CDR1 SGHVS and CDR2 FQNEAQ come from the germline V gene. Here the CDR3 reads CASSLGQDLSGANVLTF. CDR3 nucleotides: TGTGCCAGCAGCTTAGGACAGGACCTCTCTGGGGCCAACGTCCTGACTTTC.

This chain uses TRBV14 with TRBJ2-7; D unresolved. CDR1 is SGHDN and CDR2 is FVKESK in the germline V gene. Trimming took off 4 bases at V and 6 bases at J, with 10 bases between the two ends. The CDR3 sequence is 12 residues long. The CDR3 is CASSRSPLEQYF. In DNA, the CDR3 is TGTGCCAGCAGCCGCAGTCCCCTCGAGCAGTACTTC.

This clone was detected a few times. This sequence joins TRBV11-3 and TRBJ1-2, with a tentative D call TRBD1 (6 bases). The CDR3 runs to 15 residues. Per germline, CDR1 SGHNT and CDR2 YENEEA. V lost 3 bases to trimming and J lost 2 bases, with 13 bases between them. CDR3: CASSFLSTGNYGYTF. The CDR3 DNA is TGTGCCAGCAGCTTCCTCTCGACAGGCAACTATGGCTACACCTTC.